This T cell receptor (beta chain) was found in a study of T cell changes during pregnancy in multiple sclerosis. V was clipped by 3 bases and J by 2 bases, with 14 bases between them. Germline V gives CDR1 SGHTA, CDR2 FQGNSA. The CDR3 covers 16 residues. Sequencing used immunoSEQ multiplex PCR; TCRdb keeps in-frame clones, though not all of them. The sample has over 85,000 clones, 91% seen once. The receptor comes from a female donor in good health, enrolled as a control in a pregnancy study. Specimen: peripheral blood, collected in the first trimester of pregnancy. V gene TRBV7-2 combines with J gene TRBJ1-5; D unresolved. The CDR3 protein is CASSFEASRGNQPQHF. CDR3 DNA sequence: TGTGCCAGCAGCTTCGAGGCGTCGCGTGGCAATCAGCCCCAGCATTTT.